This passage covers 5 T cell receptor beta chains from one sample sequenced in a study of cytomegalovirus exposure and HLA in healthy donors. A multiplex PCR was run with 60 Vbeta primers and 13 Jbeta primers. Sequencing was performed with immunoSEQ multiplex PCR; in TCRdb, only in-frame clones are kept and a portion is missing. Among around 130,000 clones, around 78% were seen once, and the ten largest hold around 1.8%. The sample taken for sequencing was PBMCs. Receptor source: a woman aged 50 to 65 in good health and CMV-seronegative.

The V gene is TRBV7-2, the J gene TRBJ2-7, with unresolved D. Germline-derived CDR1 and CDR2 are SGHTA and FQGNSA. Trimming cost V 4 bases and J 3 bases, with 4 bases left between them. The CDR3 has 11 amino acids. CDR3 loop: CASSSRYEQYF. DNA for the CDR3: TGTGCCAGCAGCTCCCGCTACGAGCAGTACTTC.

This clone occurred once. This rearrangement joins TRBV30 to TRBJ1-1, with D perhaps matching TRBD1 (5 bases). The CDR3 has 11 residues. Trimming took 1 base from V and 11 from J, leaving 11 bases between them. CDR1 GTSNPN and CDR2 SVGIG come from the germline V gene (reference sequence). CDR3 sequence (DNA): TGTGCCTGGAGTGACAGGCTGACGGCTTTCTTT. This gives the protein CAWSDRLTAFF.

The chain combines TRBV15 with TRBJ2-2; 8 nucleotides align to TRBD1. The CDR3 runs to 16 residues. The germline gives CDR1 LNHNV, CDR2 YYDKDF (reference sequence). With V trimmed by 0 bases and J by 6 bases, 6 bases remained unmatched. This chain's CDR3 is CATSRDRSGGSGELFF. In nucleotides, the CDR3 is TGTGCCACCAGCAGAGATCGGTCAGGGGGCTCCGGGGAGCTGTTTTTT.

The CDR3 DNA sequence: TGTGCCAGCACGTCACGGGGAGACTGGCAGCCCCAGCATTTT. This encodes CASTSRGDWQPQHF. The gene calls are TRBV6-6 and TRBJ1-5; D gene uncertain. Trimming pared 7 bases from V and 7 bases from J, leaving 17 bases between. Germline assignment: CDR1 MNHNY and CDR2 SVGAGI (reference sequence). The CDR3 is made up of 14 amino acids.

J is TRBJ2-3 and V is TRBV11-2; D gene unclear. CDR3 length: 14 residues. The V end lost 0 bases, the J end lost 1 base, and 5 bases lay between the germline ends. Germline CDR1 reads SGHAT; CDR2 reads FQNNGV. The CDR3, as DNA: TGTGCCAGCAGCTTAGAGAGCGGCACAGATACGCAGTATTTT. The encoded protein is CASSLESGTDTQYF.